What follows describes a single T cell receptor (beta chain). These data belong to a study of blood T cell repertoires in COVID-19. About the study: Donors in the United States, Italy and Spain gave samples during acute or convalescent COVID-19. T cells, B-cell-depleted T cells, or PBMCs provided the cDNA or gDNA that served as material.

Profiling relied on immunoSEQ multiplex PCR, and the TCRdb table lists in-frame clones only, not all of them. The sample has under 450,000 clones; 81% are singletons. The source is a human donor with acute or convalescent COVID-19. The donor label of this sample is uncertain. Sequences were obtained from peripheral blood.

The CDR3 DNA reads as TGCAGCATTGGCCATCCCGGTGGTACGCAGTATTTT. This translates into CSIGHPGGTQYF. This chain uses TRBV29-1 with TRBJ2-3; D gene unclear. The CDR3 covers 12 residues. Trimming took off 8 bases at V and 8 bases at J, with 17 bases between the two ends. CDR1 SQVTM and CDR2 ANQGSEA come from the germline V gene.